This entry describes one T cell receptor beta chain. This clone has only a few counts. Its antigen is currently not known. Per-base quality was not reported, and no clone a single base away is much larger than it. Taken from the germline V gene, the CDR1 and CDR2 loops are SGHDT and YYEEEE. V loses 4 bases at its end and J loses 4 bases; junction bases beyond the gene matches: 4. Including the terminal cysteine and phenylalanine, the CDR3 comprises 15 residues. The CDR3 DNA has 45 bases and is translated from base 1. These data originate in a study of human thymus T cells (dated by TCRdb to about 2020). About the study as a whole: TCR alpha and beta repertoires from roughly eight infant thymus samples and a few related peripheral blood samples were characterized in the study. The infant donors were about 7 to 244 days old, and the cohort included about 6 males and a couple of females.

Thymus tissue was collected as surgical resects that were removed during corrective cardiac surgery. Immunologically healthy infants undergoing open corrective cardiac surgery for congenital heart defects in Finland were used as donors. Thymocytes were freed from the tissue by mechanical means and kept at -70 degrees C as pellets of roughly 8.5-31 million cells. A QIAsymphony instrument was used to extract genomic DNA from the frozen cell pellets. The full study reports these points: On average, thymus samples gave roughly 800,000 unique TCRB clonotypes, whereas blood samples gave about 84,000. Highly overlapping thymic TCR repertoires among unrelated individuals were reported in the related research. Both the thymic and the peripheral blood repertoires appeared to show biased V and J gene segment usage.

The immunoSEQ multiplex PCR assay was used to amplify the TCRB and TCRAD loci from a standardized quantity of quality-controlled genomic DNA. The amplicons spanned the V(D)J region and were long enough to cover the CDR3 and allow V and J genes to be identified. The commercial immunoSEQ service was used to sequence amplicons on an Illumina platform. In the authors' own workflow: Primer bias and sequencing errors were corrected as previously described, and TCRAD and TCRB definitions were based on the IMGT database. immunoSEQ Analyzer 3.0 and VDJTools were used for repertoire analysis, which covered basic statistics, V/J segment usage, diversity estimates, rarefaction and pairwise overlap. Chao1, ChaoE, Efron-Thisted, Shannon and inverse Simpson indices were used to estimate diversity, which was also estimated on datasets down-sampled to the smallest sample. For repertoire overlap, CDR3 nucleotide sequence, V gene and J gene had to match strictly, and clustering was done by Jaccard-based multidimensional scaling. TCRdb holds this immuneACCESS table with in-frame rearrangements only. Some clones are missing; in checked studies, unresolved V genes explain under half, and the rest has no known cause. V and J calls plus clone size are reproduced from that table; the DNA served to infer D and trimming. The table for this sample lists around 120,000 clones; 90% to 95% of them were counted only once. Around 0.025% of the sample comes from the top ten.

The sequence joins TRBV5-6 to TRBJ2-1, with 11 bases aligning to TRBD2. This clonotype was sampled from a boy younger than two with a congenital heart defect but otherwise immunologically healthy. The sequenced sample consisted of thymus tissue. The DNA reads TGTGCCAGCAGCCTTCTAGCGGGGGGTTACAATGAGCAGTTCTTC. This is translated as CASSLLAGGYNEQFF.